This is a list of T cell receptor beta chains from one sample in a study of sequential checkpoint blockade in melanoma. Sequencing used immunoSEQ multiplex PCR; TCRdb keeps in-frame clones, though not all of them. The table lists some 32,000 clones, approximately 77% of them singletons. The sequences come from CD8+ T cells sorted from blood (inferred from file names), collected from a patient given nivolumab and ipilimumab in sequence. The source of these receptors is a human donor with melanoma. Each CDR3 is given with its conserved first and last residue. The order of the fields is CDR3 DNA, CDR3 protein, J gene, clone size, V gene, D gene. The D gene is left open where the match is weak. Part of the rows lack a size; the others show once, few, many or a class for expanded clones.

DNA: TGTGCCAGCAGCACCGCAGGGTATAGTTACGAGCAGTACTTC; CDR3: CASSTAGYSYEQYF; J: TRBJ2-7; size: medium-sized; V: TRBV5-4; D: NA
DNA: TGTGCCAGCAGCTGGGCCCACGGTGGAAACACCATATATTTT; CDR3: CASSWAHGGNTIYF; J: TRBJ1-3; size: few; V: TRBV7-9; D: NA
DNA: TGCGCCAGCAGCCTGGGACTAGGCTACGAGCAGTACTTC; CDR3: CASSLGLGYEQYF; J: TRBJ2-7; size: NA; V: TRBV5-1; D: TRBD2
DNA: TGTGCCAGCATCCACACGACAGGGGCCTATGGCTACACCTTC; CDR3: CASIHTTGAYGYTF; J: TRBJ1-2; size: NA; V: TRBV2; D: TRBD1
DNA: TGTGCCAGCAGTAGGTGGGAGGAAAGGACAGATACGCAGTATTTT; CDR3: CASSRWEERTDTQYF; J: TRBJ2-3; size: NA; V: TRBV2; D: NA
DNA: TGTGCCAGCAGCGTAGGAGGTGCGGGGTCTCATGGCTACACCTTC; CDR3: CASSVGGAGSHGYTF; J: TRBJ1-2; size: NA; V: TRBV9; D: NA
DNA: TGTGCCAGCAGCTCTCCACTAGCGGGAGGGCCGGGGGAGCAGTACTTC; CDR3: CASSSPLAGGPGEQYF; J: TRBJ2-7; size: NA; V: TRBV9; D: TRBD2
DNA: TGTGCCAGCAGCCCATTGTTAGGACTATACAATGAGCAGTTCTTC; CDR3: CASSPLLGLYNEQFF; J: TRBJ2-1; size: NA; V: TRBV27; D: NA
DNA: TGTGCCAGTAGTTGGGCAGGGGGACTAGCCAAAAACATTCAGTACTTC; CDR3: CASSWAGGLAKNIQYF; J: TRBJ2-4; size: once; V: TRBV19; D: NA
DNA: TGTGCCAGCAAAGGACTAGCGGGGGCCATGAACACCGGGGAGCTGTTTTTT; CDR3: CASKGLAGAMNTGELFF; J: TRBJ2-2; size: NA; V: TRBV27; D: TRBD2
DNA: TGTGCCAGCAGCGTAGGCGGTAATGAAAAACTGTTTTTT; CDR3: CASSVGGNEKLFF; J: TRBJ1-4; size: few; V: TRBV9; D: NA
DNA: TGTGCCAGCAGCCCAAGACTGGATGAAGCTTTCTTT; CDR3: CASSPRLDEAFF; J: TRBJ1-1; size: NA; V: TRBV9; D: NA
DNA: TGTGCCAGCAGCGTACTGGGACTACCCGACGGCGAGCAGTACTTC; CDR3: CASSVLGLPDGEQYF; J: TRBJ2-7; size: NA; V: TRBV9; D: TRBD2
DNA: TGTGCCAGCAGCGTTCAGATTCTTCAGCCCCAGCATTTT; CDR3: CASSVQILQPQHF; J: TRBJ1-5; size: NA; V: TRBV28; D: NA
DNA: TGTGCCAGCAGTTCCGACAGGGGCACCGGGGAGCTGTTTTTT; CDR3: CASSSDRGTGELFF; J: TRBJ2-2; size: NA; V: TRBV27; D: TRBD1
DNA: TGTGCCAGCAGGCACCCGGACAGGGGCCTTACTCAGCCCCAGCATTTT; CDR3: CASRHPDRGLTQPQHF; J: TRBJ1-5; size: NA; V: TRBV2; D: TRBD1
DNA: TGTGCCAGCAGCTTAGTTGGGACAGCCTCTGGAAACACCATATATTTT; CDR3: CASSLVGTASGNTIYF; J: TRBJ1-3; size: medium-sized; V: TRBV7-9; D: TRBD1
DNA: TGTGCCAGCAGTTACCTAGGCCCAAAGGAGACCCAGTACTTC; CDR3: CASSYLGPKETQYF; J: TRBJ2-5; size: NA; V: TRBV6-6; D: NA
DNA: TGCAGCGTTCGAGAGTACGAGCAGTACTTC; CDR3: CSVREYEQYF; J: TRBJ2-7; size: NA; V: TRBV29-1; D: NA
DNA: TGCGCCAGCAGCCGTACAGGGCAAACTGAAGCTTTCTTT; CDR3: CASSRTGQTEAFF; J: TRBJ1-1; size: NA; V: TRBV4-1; D: NA
DNA: TGCGCCAGCAGCCAAGGACCAGGGGCGGGGAACACTGAAGCTTTCTTT; CDR3: CASSQGPGAGNTEAFF; J: TRBJ1-1; size: once; V: TRBV4-3; D: NA
DNA: TGTGCCAGCAGCGAGGGGGCGATGGGCAATCAGCCCCAGCATTTT; CDR3: CASSEGAMGNQPQHF; J: TRBJ1-5; size: NA; V: TRBV13; D: TRBD1
DNA: TGTGCCAGCAGTTACGACTCGGGGGGAGCTGGAGCTTTCTTT; CDR3: CASSYDSGGAGAFF; J: TRBJ1-1; size: NA; V: TRBV27; D: NA
DNA: TGTGCCAGCAGTCCGACGGGACTAGCGCACTACAATGAGCAGTTCTTC; CDR3: CASSPTGLAHYNEQFF; J: TRBJ2-1; size: NA; V: TRBV27; D: TRBD2
DNA: TGCGCCAGCAGCCTTCGCGCAGCGGGAGACTCCTACAATGAGCAGTTCTTC; CDR3: CASSLRAAGDSYNEQFF; J: TRBJ2-1; size: NA; V: TRBV4-1; D: TRBD2
DNA: TGTGCCAGCGGCCTTTTACAGACCTCCGGGGAGCTGTTTTTT; CDR3: CASGLLQTSGELFF; J: TRBJ2-2; size: few; V: TRBV7-9; D: NA
DNA: TGTGCCTGGAGTGTTTTAGTGGGGCCTGCTAACTATGGCTACACCTTC; CDR3: CAWSVLVGPANYGYTF; J: TRBJ1-2; size: NA; V: TRBV30; D: NA
DNA: TGTGCCAGCAGTTTTGTTCCTAATGGGAACACTGAAGCTTTCTTT; CDR3: CASSFVPNGNTEAFF; J: TRBJ1-1; size: few; V: TRBV28; D: NA
DNA: TGTGCCAGTAGTATCCGCGGGTTCTCCTACGAGCAGTACTTC; CDR3: CASSIRGFSYEQYF; J: TRBJ2-7; size: few; V: TRBV19; D: NA
DNA: TGTGCCAGCAGCTACCCCTTACCGGGAGGGAGGGAGACCCAGTACTTC; CDR3: CASSYPLPGGRETQYF; J: TRBJ2-5; size: NA; V: TRBV2; D: TRBD2
DNA: TGTGCCGAGCGGCCCAGGTTTGGGAACACTGAAGCTTTCTTT; CDR3: CAERPRFGNTEAFF; J: TRBJ1-1; size: NA; V: TRBV27; D: NA
DNA: TGTGCCAGCAGTGAGTGGGACTTACTCTATGGCTACACCTTC; CDR3: CASSEWDLLYGYTF; J: TRBJ1-2; size: NA; V: TRBV6-1; D: NA
DNA: TGTGCCAGTAGTTTATTGCCCGGGACTAGGGCCCGCGAGCAGTACTTC; CDR3: CASSLLPGTRAREQYF; J: TRBJ2-7; size: NA; V: TRBV19; D: TRBD2
DNA: TGTGCCAGCAGAACTCCCCCGCCTACTCCTATGAACACTGAAGCTTTCTTT; CDR3: CASRTPPPTPMNTEAFF; J: TRBJ1-1; size: few; V: TRBV28; D: NA
DNA: TGCAGCGTTGTTATAGCGGGAAAAGACAATGAGCAGTTCTTC; CDR3: CSVVIAGKDNEQFF; J: TRBJ2-1; size: NA; V: TRBV29-1; D: TRBD2
DNA: TGCGCCAGCAGCCGCCTCGGGACATCGTCACGGGAGCAGTACTTC; CDR3: CASSRLGTSSREQYF; J: TRBJ2-7; size: NA; V: TRBV4-1; D: NA
DNA: TGTGCCACCTTAGGGACAGGGGTCTACGAGCAGTACTTC; CDR3: CATLGTGVYEQYF; J: TRBJ2-7; size: NA; V: TRBV19; D: TRBD1
DNA: TGTGCCAGCAGCTTAGGCGCGGGCACTGAAGCTTTCTTT; CDR3: CASSLGAGTEAFF; J: TRBJ1-1; size: NA; V: TRBV11-2; D: NA